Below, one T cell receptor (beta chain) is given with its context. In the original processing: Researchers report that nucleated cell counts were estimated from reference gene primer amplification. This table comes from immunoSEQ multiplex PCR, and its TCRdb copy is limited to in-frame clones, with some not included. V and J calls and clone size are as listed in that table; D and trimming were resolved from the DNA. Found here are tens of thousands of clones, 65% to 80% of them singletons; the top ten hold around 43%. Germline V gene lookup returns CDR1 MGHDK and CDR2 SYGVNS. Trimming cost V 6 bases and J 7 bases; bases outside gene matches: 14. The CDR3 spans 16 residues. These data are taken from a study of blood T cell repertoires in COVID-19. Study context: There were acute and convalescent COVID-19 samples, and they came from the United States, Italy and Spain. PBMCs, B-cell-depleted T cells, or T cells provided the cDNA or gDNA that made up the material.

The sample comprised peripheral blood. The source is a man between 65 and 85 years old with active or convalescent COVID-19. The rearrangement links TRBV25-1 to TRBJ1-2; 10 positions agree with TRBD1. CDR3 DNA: TGTGCCAGCAGAGGGTTGTGGACAGGGGGTCTCCCTGGCTACACCTTC. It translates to CASRGLWTGGLPGYTF.